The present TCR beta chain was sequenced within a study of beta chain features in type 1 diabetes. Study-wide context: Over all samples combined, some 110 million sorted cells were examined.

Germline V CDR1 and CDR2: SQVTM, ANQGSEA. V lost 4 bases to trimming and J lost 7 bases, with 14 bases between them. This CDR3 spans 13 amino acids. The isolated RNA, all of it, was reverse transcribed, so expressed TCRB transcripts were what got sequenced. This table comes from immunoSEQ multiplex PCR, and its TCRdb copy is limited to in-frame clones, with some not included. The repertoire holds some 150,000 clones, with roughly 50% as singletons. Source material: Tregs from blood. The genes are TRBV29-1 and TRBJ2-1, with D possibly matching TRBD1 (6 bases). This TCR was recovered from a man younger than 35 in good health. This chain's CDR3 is CSVADRLGNEQFF. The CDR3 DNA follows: TGCAGCGTTGCCGACAGGCTAGGGAATGAGCAGTTCTTC.